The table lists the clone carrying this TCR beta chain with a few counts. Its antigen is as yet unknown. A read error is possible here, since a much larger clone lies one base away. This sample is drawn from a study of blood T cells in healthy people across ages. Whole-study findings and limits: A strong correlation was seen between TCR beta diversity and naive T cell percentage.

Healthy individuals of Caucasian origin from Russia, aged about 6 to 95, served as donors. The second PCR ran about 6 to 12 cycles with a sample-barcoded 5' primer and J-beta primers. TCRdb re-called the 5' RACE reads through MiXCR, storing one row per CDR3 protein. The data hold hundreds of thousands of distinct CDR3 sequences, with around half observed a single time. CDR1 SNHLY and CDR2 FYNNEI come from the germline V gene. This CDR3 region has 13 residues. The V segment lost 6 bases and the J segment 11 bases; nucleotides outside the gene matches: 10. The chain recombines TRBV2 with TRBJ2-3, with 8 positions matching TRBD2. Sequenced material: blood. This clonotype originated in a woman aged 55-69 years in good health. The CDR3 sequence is CASSQLAERGQYF. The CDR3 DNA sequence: TGTGCCAGCAGCCAACTAGCGGAGCGGGGGCAGTATTTT.